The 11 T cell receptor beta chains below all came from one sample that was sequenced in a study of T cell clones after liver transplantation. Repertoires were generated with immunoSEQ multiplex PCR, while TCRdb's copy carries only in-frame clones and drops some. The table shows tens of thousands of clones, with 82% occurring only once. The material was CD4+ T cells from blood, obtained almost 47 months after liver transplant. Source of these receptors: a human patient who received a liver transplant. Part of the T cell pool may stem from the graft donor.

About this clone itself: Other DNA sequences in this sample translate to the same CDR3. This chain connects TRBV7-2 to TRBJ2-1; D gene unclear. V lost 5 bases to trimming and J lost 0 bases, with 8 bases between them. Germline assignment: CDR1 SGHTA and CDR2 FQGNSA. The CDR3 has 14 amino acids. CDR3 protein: CASSSPRSYNEQFF. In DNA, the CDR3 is TGTGCCAGCAGCAGCCCCCGCTCCTACAATGAGCAGTTCTTC.

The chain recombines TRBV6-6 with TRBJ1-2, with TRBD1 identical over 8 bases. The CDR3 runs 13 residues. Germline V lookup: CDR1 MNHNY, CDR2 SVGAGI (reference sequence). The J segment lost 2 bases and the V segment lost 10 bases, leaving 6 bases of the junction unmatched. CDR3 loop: CATWTGNNYGYTF. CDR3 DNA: TGTGCCACCTGGACAGGGAACAACTATGGCTACACCTTC.

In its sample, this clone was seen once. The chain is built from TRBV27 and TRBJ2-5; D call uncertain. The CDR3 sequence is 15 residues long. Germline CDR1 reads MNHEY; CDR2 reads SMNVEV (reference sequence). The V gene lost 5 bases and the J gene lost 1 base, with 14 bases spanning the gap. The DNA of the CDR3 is TGTGCCAGCAGTCGAGGAACCCTAGTCCAAGAGACCCAGTACTTC. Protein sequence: CASSRGTLVQETQYF.

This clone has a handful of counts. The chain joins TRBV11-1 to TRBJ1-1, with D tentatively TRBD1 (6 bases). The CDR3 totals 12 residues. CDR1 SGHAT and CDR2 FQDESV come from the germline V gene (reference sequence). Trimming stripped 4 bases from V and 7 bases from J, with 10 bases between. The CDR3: CASSSQGNEAFF. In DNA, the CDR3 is TGTGCCAGCAGCTCACAGGGTAATGAAGCTTTCTTT.

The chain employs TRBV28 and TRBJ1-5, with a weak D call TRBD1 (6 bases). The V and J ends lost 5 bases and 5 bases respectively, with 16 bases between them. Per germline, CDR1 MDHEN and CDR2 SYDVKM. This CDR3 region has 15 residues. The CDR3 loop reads CASSKTGTWYQPQHF. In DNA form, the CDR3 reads TGTGCCAGCAGTAAAACAGGGACCTGGTATCAGCCCCAGCATTTT.

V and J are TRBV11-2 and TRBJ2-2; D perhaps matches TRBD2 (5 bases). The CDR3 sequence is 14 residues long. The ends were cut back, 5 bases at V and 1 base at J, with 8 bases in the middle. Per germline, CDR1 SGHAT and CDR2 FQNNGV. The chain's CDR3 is CASSHRGNTGELFF. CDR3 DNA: TGTGCCAGCAGCCACCGGGGGAACACCGGGGAGCTGTTTTTT. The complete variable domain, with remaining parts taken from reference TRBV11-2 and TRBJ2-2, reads EAGVAQSPRYKIIEKRQSVAFWCNPISGHATLYWYQQILGQGPKLLIQFQNNGVVDDSQLPKDRFSAERLKGVDSTLKIQPAKLEDSAVYLCASSHRGNTGELFFGEGSRLTVL.

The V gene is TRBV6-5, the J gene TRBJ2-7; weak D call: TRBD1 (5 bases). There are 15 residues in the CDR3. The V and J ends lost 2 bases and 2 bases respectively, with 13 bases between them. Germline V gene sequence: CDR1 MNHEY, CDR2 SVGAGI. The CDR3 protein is CASSYKLGPPYEQYF. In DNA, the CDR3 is TGTGCCAGCAGTTACAAATTGGGGCCCCCCTACGAGCAGTACTTC.

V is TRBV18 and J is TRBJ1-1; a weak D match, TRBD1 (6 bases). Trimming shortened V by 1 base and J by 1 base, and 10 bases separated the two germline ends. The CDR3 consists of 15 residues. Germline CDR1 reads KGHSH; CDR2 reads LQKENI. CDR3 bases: TGTGCCAGCTCACCACGCAGGACAGAGAACACTGAAGCTTTCTTT. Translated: CASSPRRTENTEAFF. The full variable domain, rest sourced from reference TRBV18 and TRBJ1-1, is NAGVMQNPRHLVRRRGQEARLRCSPMKGHSHVYWYRQLPEEGLKFMVYLQKENIIDESGMPKERFSAEFPKEGPSILRIQQVVRGDSAAYFCASSPRRTENTEAFFGQGTRLTVV.

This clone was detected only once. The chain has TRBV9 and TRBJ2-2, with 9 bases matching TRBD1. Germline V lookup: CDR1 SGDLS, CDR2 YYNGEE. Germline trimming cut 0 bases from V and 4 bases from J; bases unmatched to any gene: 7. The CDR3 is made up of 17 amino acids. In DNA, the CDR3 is TGTGCCAGCAGCGTAGTCGGGACAGGGTGGGGCACCGGGGAGCTGTTTTTT. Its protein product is CASSVVGTGWGTGELFF.

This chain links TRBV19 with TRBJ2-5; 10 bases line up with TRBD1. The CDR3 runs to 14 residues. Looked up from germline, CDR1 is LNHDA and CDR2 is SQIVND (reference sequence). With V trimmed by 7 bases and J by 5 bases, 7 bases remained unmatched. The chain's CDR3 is CASTDRGRVETQYF. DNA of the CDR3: TGTGCCAGTACCGACAGGGGGCGAGTCGAGACCCAGTACTTC.

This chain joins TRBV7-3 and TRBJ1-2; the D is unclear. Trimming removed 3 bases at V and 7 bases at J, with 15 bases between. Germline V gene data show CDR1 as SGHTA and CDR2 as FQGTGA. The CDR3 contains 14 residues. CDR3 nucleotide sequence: TGTGCCAGCAGCTTGAATGTAGTATTCGGTGGCTACACCTTC. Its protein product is CASSLNVVFGGYTF.